The clone carrying this TCR beta chain was recorded many times. Trimming took 4 bases from V and 4 from J, leaving 7 bases between them. Germline lookup yields CDR1 MNHEY and CDR2 SVGAGI. This CDR3 region has 12 residues. Time point of the sample: newly diagnosed GD, antithyroid drugs for less than 3 months. RNA from PBMCs was the source of the TCR library. HTBI primers from iRepertoire and Arm-PCR of CDR3 regions yielded the TCR beta libraries. MiXCR, run by TCRdb on the multiplex PCR reads, gives a single entry per CDR3 protein. Seen here are about 500,000 distinct CDR3 sequences, around 12% observed once, and the top ten hold 8.9%. The source of the sample is a study of regulatory T cells in long-lasting Graves disease. The sample also formed part of further work on T cells in Graves' hyperthyroidism and ophthalmopathy. That publication notes: Uncontrolled infection, other autoimmune disease, pregnancy or lactation disqualified patients from enrolment. The HTBI primer set was used in a first-round RT-PCR of the TCR CDR3.

Material: peripheral blood mononuclear cells (PBMCs), obtained at new diagnosis, from a patient treated with antithyroid drugs. The V and J genes are TRBV6-5 and TRBJ1-2, with D uncertain. This clonotype originated in a woman aged 25 to 39 with Graves disease. The CDR3 DNA sequence: TGTGCCAGCAGTTTACAGCCCTATGGCTACACCTTC. Residues: CASSLQPYGYTF.